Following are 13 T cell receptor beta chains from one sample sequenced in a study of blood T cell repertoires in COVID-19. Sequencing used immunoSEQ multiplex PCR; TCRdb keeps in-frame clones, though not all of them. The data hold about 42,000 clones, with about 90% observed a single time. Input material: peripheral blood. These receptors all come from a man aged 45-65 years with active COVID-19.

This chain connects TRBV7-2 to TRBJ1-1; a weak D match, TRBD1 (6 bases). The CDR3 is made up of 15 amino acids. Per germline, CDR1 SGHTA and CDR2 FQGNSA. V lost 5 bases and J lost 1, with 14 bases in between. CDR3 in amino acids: CASSPSTGRNTEAFF. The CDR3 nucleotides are TGTGCCAGCAGCCCCTCGACAGGCAGGAACACTGAAGCTTTCTTT. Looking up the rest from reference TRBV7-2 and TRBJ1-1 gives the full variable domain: GAGVSQSPSNKVTEKGKDVELRCDPISGHTALYWYRQSLGQGLEFLIYFQGNSAPDKSGLPSDRFSAERTGGSVSTLTIQRTQQEDSAVYLCASSPSTGRNTEAFFGQGTRLTVV.

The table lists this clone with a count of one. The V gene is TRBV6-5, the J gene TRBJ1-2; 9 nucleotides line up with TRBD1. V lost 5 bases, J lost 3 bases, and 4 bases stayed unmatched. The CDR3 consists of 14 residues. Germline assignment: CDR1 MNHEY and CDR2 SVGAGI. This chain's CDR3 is CASSTGGRHYGYTF. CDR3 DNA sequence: TGTGCCAGCAGTACAGGGGGCAGGCACTATGGCTACACCTTC.

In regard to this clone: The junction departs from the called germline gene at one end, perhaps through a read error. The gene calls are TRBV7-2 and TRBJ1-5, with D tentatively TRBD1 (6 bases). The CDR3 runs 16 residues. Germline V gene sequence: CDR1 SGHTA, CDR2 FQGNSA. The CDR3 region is CASSLAGQPPNQPQHF. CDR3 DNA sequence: TGTGCCAGCAGCCTAGCCGGACAGCCTCCCAATCAGCCCCAGCATTTT.

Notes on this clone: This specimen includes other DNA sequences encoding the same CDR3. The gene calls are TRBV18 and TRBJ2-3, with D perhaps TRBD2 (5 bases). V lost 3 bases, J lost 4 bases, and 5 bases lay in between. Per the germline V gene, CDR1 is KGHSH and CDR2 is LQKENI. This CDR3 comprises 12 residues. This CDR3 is CASSPGADTQYF. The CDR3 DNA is TGTGCCAGCTCACCGGGAGCAGATACGCAGTATTTT.

DNA for the CDR3: TGTGCCACCAGTGATCCCGGGACAGGATTACAGGAGACCCAGTACTTC. It translates to CATSDPGTGLQETQYF. The chain employs TRBV24-1 and TRBJ2-5, with 8 positions matching TRBD1. Germline V CDR1 and CDR2: KGHDR, SFDVKD. This CDR3 has 16 residues. Losses at the gene ends were 3 bases for V and 5 bases for J; bases not matched to a gene: 10.

CDR3 amino acids: CASSLDRELVEQYF. DNA of the CDR3: TGTGCCAGCAGTTTGGACCGGGAGCTGGTCGAGCAGTACTTC. This rearrangement joins TRBV28 to TRBJ2-7; maybe TRBD2 (6 bases). V was trimmed by 3 bases and J by 6 bases, leaving 15 bases between them. Germline lookup yields CDR1 MDHEN and CDR2 SYDVKM. The CDR3 is 14 amino acids.

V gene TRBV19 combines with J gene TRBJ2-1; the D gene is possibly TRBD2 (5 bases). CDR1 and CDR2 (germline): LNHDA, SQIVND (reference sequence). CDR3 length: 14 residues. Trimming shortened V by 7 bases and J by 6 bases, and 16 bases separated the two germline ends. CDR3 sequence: CASKWLASSNEQFF. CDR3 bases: TGTGCCAGTAAATGGCTAGCTTCTTCCAATGAGCAGTTCTTC. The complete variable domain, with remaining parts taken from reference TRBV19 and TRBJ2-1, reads DGGITQSPKYLFRKEGQNVTLSCEQNLNHDAMYWYRQDPGQGLRLIYYSQIVNDFQKGDIAEGYSVSREKKESFPLTVTSAQKNPTAFYLCASKWLASSNEQFFGPGTRLTVL.

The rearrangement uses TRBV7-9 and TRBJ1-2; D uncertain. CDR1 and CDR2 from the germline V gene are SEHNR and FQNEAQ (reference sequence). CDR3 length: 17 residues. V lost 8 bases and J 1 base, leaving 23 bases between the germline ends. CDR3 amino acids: CASHSESRGGSNYGYTF. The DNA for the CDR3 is TGTGCCAGCCACTCAGAAAGTCGGGGAGGGAGTAACTATGGCTACACCTTC.

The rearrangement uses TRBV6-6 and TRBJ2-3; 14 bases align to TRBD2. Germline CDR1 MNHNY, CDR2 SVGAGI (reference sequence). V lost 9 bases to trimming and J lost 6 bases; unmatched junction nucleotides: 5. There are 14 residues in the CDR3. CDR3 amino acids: CASKTSGRDDTQYF. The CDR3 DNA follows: TGTGCCAGTAAGACTAGCGGGAGGGATGATACGCAGTATTTT.

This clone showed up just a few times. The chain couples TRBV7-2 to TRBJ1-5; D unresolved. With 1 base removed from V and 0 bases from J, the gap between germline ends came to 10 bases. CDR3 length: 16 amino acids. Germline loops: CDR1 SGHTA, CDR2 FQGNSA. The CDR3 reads CASSLGPGYSNQPQHF. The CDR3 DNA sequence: TGTGCCAGCAGCTTAGGCCCAGGCTATAGCAATCAGCCCCAGCATTTT.

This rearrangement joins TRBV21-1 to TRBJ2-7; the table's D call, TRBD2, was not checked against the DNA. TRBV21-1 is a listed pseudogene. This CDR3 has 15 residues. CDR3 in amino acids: CASSKMRTSFYEQYF. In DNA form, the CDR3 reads TGTGCCAGCAGCAAAATGCGGACTAGCTTCTACGAGCAGTACTTC.

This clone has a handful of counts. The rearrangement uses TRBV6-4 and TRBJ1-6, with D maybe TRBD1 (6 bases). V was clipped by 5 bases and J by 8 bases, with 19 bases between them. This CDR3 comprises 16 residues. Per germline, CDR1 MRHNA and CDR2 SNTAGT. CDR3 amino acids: CASSLTPGHEDSPLHF. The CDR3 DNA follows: TGTGCCAGCAGTTTAACCCCGGGACACGAGGATTCACCCCTCCACTTT.

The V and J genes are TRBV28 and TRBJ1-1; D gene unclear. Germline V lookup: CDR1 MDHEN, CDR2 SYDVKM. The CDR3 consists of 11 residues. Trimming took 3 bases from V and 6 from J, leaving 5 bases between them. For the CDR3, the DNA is TGTGCCAGCAGTTTTCTCTCTGAAGCTTTCTTT. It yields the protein CASSFLSEAFF.